These 18 T cell receptor beta chains came from one sample sequenced in a study of STAT3 mutations in large granular lymphocyte leukemia. For these receptors, no antigen is known. Notes on the study in general: At least one immunodominant TCR beta clonotype appeared in every T-cell large granular lymphocyte leukemia patient.

The protocol was immunoSEQ multiplex PCR, while the TCRdb copy is restricted to in-frame clones and leaves out a portion. The repertoire holds 1,700 or so clones, with 25% to 35% as singletons. The sample taken for sequencing was peripheral blood mononuclear cells. The receptor set was obtained from a male patient in his fifties with T-cell large granular lymphocyte leukemia. Some clones in this sample may be carry-over from other donors' samples.

This clone was found a few times. This rearrangement joins TRBV19 to TRBJ2-5; D uncertain. Between the trimmed V and J ends, which lost 3 bases and 1 base, there was a span of 6 bases. The CDR3 is 13 amino acids. CDR1 LNHDA and CDR2 SQIVND come from the germline V gene (reference sequence). The DNA for the CDR3 is TGTGCCAGTAGTATTACAATCCAAGAGACCCAGTACTTC. Amino acid sequence: CASSITIQETQYF.

This clone was found a few times. The chain is built from TRBV7-9 and TRBJ1-5; the D is unclear. CDR1 is SEHNR, CDR2 FQNEAQ, per germline (reference sequence). V lost 5 bases and J lost 6, with 8 bases in between. This CDR3 contains 12 residues. CDR3 nucleotides: TGTGCCAGCAGCCGTGACGGTCAGCCCCAGCATTTT. Amino acid sequence: CASSRDGQPQHF.

The V and J genes are TRBV30 and TRBJ2-3; TRBD2 matches 7 bases. V lost 4 bases to trimming and J lost 4 bases; unmatched junction nucleotides: 5. The CDR3 runs 13 residues. Germline V gives CDR1 GTSNPN, CDR2 SVGIG (reference sequence). CDR3 DNA: TGTGCCTGGAAGGGAGGGAGCGCAGATACGCAGTATTTT. Its translation is CAWKGGSADTQYF.

This clone has a handful of counts. V is TRBV29-1 and J is TRBJ2-7, with D hard to call. The CDR3 has 12 amino acids. Germline V lookup: CDR1 SQVTM, CDR2 ANQGSEA. Trimming left V 6 bases short and J 5 bases short, with 14 bases between. The CDR3 sequence is CSVPSPEDEQYF. The CDR3, as DNA: TGCAGCGTCCCGTCCCCAGAGGACGAGCAGTACTTC.

This clone was seen a handful of times. This chain's CDR3 is CASSHGDAVSYNEQFF. CDR3 bases: TGCGCCAGCAGCCATGGGGACGCCGTCTCCTACAATGAGCAGTTCTTC. The chain recombines TRBV5-1 with TRBJ2-1; D may match TRBD1 or TRBD2 (5 bases each). V lost 4 bases to trimming and J lost 0 bases, with 14 bases between them. The CDR3 is 16 amino acids. The germline V gene has CDR1 SGHRS and CDR2 YFSETQ.

This clone was counted a few times. The J gene is TRBJ1-1, the V gene TRBV30, with D possibly TRBD1 on 5 matching bases. The CDR3 has 13 amino acids. With 4 bases removed from V and 1 base from J, the gap between germline ends came to 10 bases. Germline CDR1 is GTSNPN and CDR2 is SVGIG (reference sequence). The chain's CDR3 is CAWTGTENTEAFF. In DNA form, the CDR3 reads TGTGCCTGGACAGGGACCGAGAACACTGAAGCTTTCTTT.

V gene TRBV30 combines with J gene TRBJ1-1; a weak D match, TRBD1 (5 bases). CDR1 GTSNPN and CDR2 SVGIG come from the germline V gene (reference sequence). This CDR3 is built from 14 residues. Trimming shortened V by 3 bases and J by 4 bases, and 15 bases separated the two germline ends. This CDR3 is CAWSFGAERTEAFF. CDR3 DNA: TGTGCCTGGAGCTTCGGGGCCGAGCGCACTGAAGCTTTCTTT.

This clone is medium-sized in the sample. The chain combines TRBV10-3 with TRBJ1-5, with a weak D call TRBD1 (6 bases). The V gene lost 2 bases and the J gene lost 6 bases, with 11 bases spanning the gap. CDR1 is ENHRY, CDR2 SYGVKD, per germline. The CDR3 sequence is 14 residues long. This CDR3 is CAISEVQGGQPQHF. The CDR3 nucleotides read TGTGCCATCAGTGAGGTGCAAGGGGGTCAGCCCCAGCATTTT.

This chain connects TRBV18 to TRBJ2-3; 14 bases map to TRBD2. This CDR3 has 15 amino acids. From germline, CDR1 is KGHSH and CDR2 LQKENI. With V trimmed by 8 bases and J by 4 bases, 5 bases remained unmatched. The CDR3 DNA reads TGTGCCAGCCGACTAGCGGGAGGGTCGGCAGATACGCAGTATTTT. Its translation: CASRLAGGSADTQYF. The whole variable domain, remainder taken from reference TRBV18 and TRBJ2-3, is NAGVMQNPRHLVRRRGQEARLRCSPMKGHSHVYWYRQLPEEGLKFMVYLQKENIIDESGMPKERFSAEFPKEGPSILRIQQVVRGDSAAYFCASRLAGGSADTQYFGPGTRLTVL.

V usage is TRBV29-1 and J usage is TRBJ2-5, with 7 nucleotides matching TRBD1. The length of the CDR3 is 13 residues. The trim removed 4 bases at V and 0 bases at J, leaving 2 bases unmatched. The germline V gene has CDR1 SQVTM and CDR2 ANQGSEA. In nucleotides, the CDR3 is TGCAGCGTTGGACAGGGATACCAAGAGACCCAGTACTTC. Amino acids: CSVGQGYQETQYF.

V gene TRBV29-1 combines with J gene TRBJ1-5, with 7 bases fitting TRBD1. V was pared by 2 bases and J by 2 bases, with 12 bases of the junction left unmatched. CDR3 length equals 17 residues. CDR1 is SQVTM and CDR2 is ANQGSEA in the germline V gene. In nucleotides, the CDR3 is TGCAGCGTTGAAAGGGGGCGGGACAGTCACCGCAATCAGCCCCAGCATTTT. It translates to CSVERGRDSHRNQPQHF.

The rearrangement uses TRBV7-9 and TRBJ2-4, with D tentatively TRBD2 (6 bases). This CDR3 contains 13 residues. Per germline, CDR1 SEHNR and CDR2 FQNEAQ (reference sequence). V lost 3 bases and J 7 bases, leaving 10 bases between the germline ends. The CDR3 DNA follows: TGTGCCAGCAGCTTGGGGGGTGGGAACATTCAGTACTTC. Amino acids: CASSLGGGNIQYF. The full variable domain, with the rest looked up from reference TRBV7-9 and TRBJ2-4, is DTGVSQNPRHKITKRGQNVTFRCDPISEHNRLYWYRQTLGQGPEFLTYFQNEAQLEKSRLLSDRFSAERPKGSFSTLEIQRTEQGDSAMYLCASSLGGGNIQYFGAGTRLSVL.

The J gene is TRBJ1-2, the V gene TRBV29-1; D remains unclear. Germline assignment: CDR1 SQVTM and CDR2 ANQGSEA. V lost 4 bases and J 4 bases, leaving 19 bases between the germline ends. The CDR3 totals 15 residues. The CDR3 bases are TGCAGCGTTGTCACCGGGTCCTCTCCTCCCTATGGCTACACCTTC. It translates to CSVVTGSSPPYGYTF. Drawing the rest from reference TRBV29-1 and TRBJ1-2, the complete variable domain is SAVISQKPSRDICQRGTSLTIQCQVDSQVTMMFWYRQQPGQSLTLIATANQGSEATYESGFVIDKFPISRPNLTFSTLTVSNMSPEDSSIYLCSVVTGSSPPYGYTFGSGTRLTVV.

This chain links TRBV7-9 with TRBJ2-7, with D perhaps assigned TRBD1 or TRBD2 (6 bases each). The CDR3 runs 16 residues. The V end was cut by 5 bases, the J end by 4 bases, with 21 bases between. The V gene's germline CDR1 is SEHNR and CDR2 FQNEAQ (reference sequence). The chain's CDR3 is CASSTGVSGDYYEQYF. The CDR3, as DNA: TGTGCCAGCAGCACGGGGGTGTCAGGGGATTATTACGAGCAGTACTTC.

The chain has TRBV18 and TRBJ2-7; a possible D gene is TRBD2 (7 bases). V lost 6 bases, J lost 2 bases, and 14 bases lay in between. CDR1 and CDR2 from the germline V gene are KGHSH and LQKENI. CDR3 length equals 14 residues. The CDR3 DNA reads TGTGCCAGCTCCCGGGGGGCAGGGACCTACGAGCAGTACTTC. It specifies CASSRGAGTYEQYF.

This clone was seen once. CDR3 bases: TGCAGCGTTGTAGCGGGATTTGACTCCTACGAGCAGTACTTC. This encodes CSVVAGFDSYEQYF. V gene TRBV29-1 combines with J gene TRBJ2-7; 8 bases align to TRBD2. V shed 4 bases and J 0 bases; nucleotides not matched to a gene: 5. The V gene's germline CDR1 is SQVTM and CDR2 ANQGSEA. The length of the CDR3 is 14 residues.

The chain employs TRBV30 and TRBJ1-2; D may be TRBD1 (5 bases). The V gene's germline CDR1 is GTSNPN and CDR2 SVGIG (reference sequence). This CDR3 contains 11 residues. Trimming removed 8 bases at V and 8 bases at J, with 15 bases between. CDR3 in amino acids: CAGGEWGGYTF. CDR3 nucleotide sequence: TGTGCCGGGGGGGAGTGGGGAGGCTACACCTTC.

This clone has only a few counts. The chain recombines TRBV7-8 with TRBJ2-1; 10 bases map to TRBD2. This CDR3 spans 16 amino acids. Trimming removed 0 bases from V and 9 bases from J; junction bases left unmatched: 8. Per the germline V gene, CDR1 is SGHVS and CDR2 is FQNEAQ. This CDR3 is CASSLAVSGRQSEQFF. CDR3 DNA: TGTGCCAGCAGCTTAGCAGTTAGCGGGAGGCAGAGTGAGCAGTTCTTC.